Here is one T cell receptor (beta chain) with its context. This clone's antigen is unknown. No clone much larger than this one lies a single base away; base qualities are absent. The sample's treatment or condition label is to be understood as: some 20 received Ad26.COV2.S at low or high dose, single or two shots; several received placebo; per-sample allocation not given. For vaccine and placebo recipients, the sequenced repertoires came from samples collected on day 63 after the first injection. Between 29 July and 7 August 2020, Cohort 1b enrolled about two dozen adults aged 18-55 years at one site in Boston, USA. Ad26.COV2.S was a replication-incompetent adenovirus type 26 vector expressing a prefusion-stabilized SARS-CoV-2 spike protein from the original Wuhan strain. The immunoSEQ Assay was used to sequence TCRbeta CDR3 regions. After extraction, genomic DNA underwent amplification by bias-controlled multiplex PCR, followed by high-throughput sequencing. As for how the authors treated the data: Collapsing and filtering of sequences were performed to quantify the absolute abundance of each unique TCRbeta CDR3 region. T cell fraction was estimated by normalizing TCRbeta template counts to usable DNA, with usable DNA measured through amplification of reference genes found in all nucleated cells. Repertoire TCRs were annotated as SARS-CoV-2-specific by exact matching of V gene, CDR3 amino acid sequence and J gene to a known reactive TCR set. The reference SARS-CoV-2 TCR set was derived from MIRA and filtered for enrichment in COVID-19-positive ImmuneCODE repertoires, a step that removed public or cross-reactive TCRs. Using the MIRA antigens, annotated TCRs were further analysed by specific ORF or by position within an ORF. Breadth was defined as the number of annotated unique rearrangements divided by the total number of unique productive rearrangements, and depth was defined as the summed frequency of the annotated unique rearrangements. Two-sided Wilcoxon rank-sum tests were applied when comparing TCR breadth between groups. As stored in TCRdb, this immuneACCESS dataset retains in-frame rearrangements with V and J assigned. A fraction of the clones does not appear; measured against another copy, unresolved V genes explain less than half of the discrepancy, and the remainder lacks a known reason. D and trimming were read from the DNA, whereas the V and J calls and clone size are those reported in that table. This sample has approximately 480,000 clones in its table, and around nine tenths of those were observed once. About 13% of the sample goes to the ten largest clones.

These data originate in a study of Ad26.COV2.S vaccination and SARS-CoV-2 variants listed by TCRdb under 2021. Describing the broader study: Vaccine-arm donors were drawn from COV1001, a multicentre, randomized, double-blind, placebo-controlled phase I-IIa trial of Ad26.COV2.S in healthy adults. Ad26.COV2.S was administered intramuscularly at a dose of 5x10^10 or 1x10^11 viral particles, either as one shot or as two shots given 56 days apart. The specificity and breadth of SARS-CoV-2-reactive T cell receptors after Ad26.COV2.S vaccination were assessed by TCRbeta repertoire sequencing. The TCR-sequenced set comprised approximately 30 samples: about 19 Ad26.COV2.S vaccine recipients, 5 placebo recipients and 8 SARS-CoV-2 convalescent individuals. Trial participants were randomized into five groups of five: low-dose or high-dose Ad26.COV2.S given once or twice, or placebo on both occasions. Investigators remained blinded to trial group allocation during experiments and outcome assessment.

The full study reports these points: The study was not powered for comparison of responses between vaccine doses or regimens. Substantial breadth of spike-specific CD8+ and CD4+ T cell responses was reported after vaccination. Spike-specific TCR breadth was higher in Ad26.COV2.S recipients than in placebo recipients (P = 0.0014). The authors noted that total T cell responses may have been underestimated by the TCR breadth and depth analyses. Vaccine and placebo recipients had comparable non-spike TCR breadth, which fits with the vaccine containing only spike.

The CDR3 holds 11 amino acids from the cysteine to the phenylalanine. CDR3 DNA is the only sequence kept; it has 33 bases, read in frame from the first base. V is shortened by 4 bases, J by 6 bases, and the region joining them spans 4 bases. CDR1 MDHEN and CDR2 SYDVKM are derived from the germline V gene. Sequenced material: peripheral blood, taken in a trial of Ad26.COV2.S vaccine versus placebo. The sequence is built from TRBV28 and TRBJ2-1; no D gene is confidently identified. The source is a person between 18 and 65 years old who received the Ad26.COV2.S COVID-19 vaccine or a placebo. The CDR3 reads CASSYSNEQFF. The nucleotide sequence is given as TGTGCCAGCAGTTACTCCAATGAGCAGTTCTTC. Reference TRBV28 and TRBJ2-1 proteins supply the regions before and after the CDR3; the full variable domain is: DVKVTQSSRYLVKRTGEKVFLECVQDMDHENMFWYRQDPGLGLRLIYFSYDVKMKEKGDIPEGYSVSREKKERFSLILESASTNQTSMYLCASSYSNEQFFGPGTRLTVL.